This passage covers 9 T cell receptor beta chains from one sample sequenced in a study of OX40 agonist ivuxolimab in advanced cancers. Measured with immunoSEQ multiplex PCR; TCRdb has only the in-frame clones, and not every one. The data contain about 83,000 clones, around 80% of them seen just once; the ten biggest clones take up approximately 1.7%. The input for sequencing was CD4+ or CD8+ T cells sorted from blood, taken in a trial of the OX40 agonist ivuxolimab. The receptors originated from an adult with an advanced solid tumor such as melanoma, head and neck, liver or kidney cancer.

DNA of the CDR3: TGCGCCAGCAGCTCCGGGACAGGTGGAAACACCATATATTTT. Protein product: CASSSGTGGNTIYF. The chain combines TRBV5-1 with TRBJ1-3; 8 bases are a match to TRBD1. Germline V gives CDR1 SGHRS, CDR2 YFSETQ. The CDR3 sequence is 14 residues long. V shed 3 bases and J 3 bases; nucleotides not matched to a gene: 2. Together with reference TRBV5-1 and TRBJ1-3, the CDR3 gives the full variable domain: KAGVTQTPRYLIKTRGQQVTLSCSPISGHRSVSWYQQTPGQGLQFLFEYFSETQRNKGNFPGRFSGRQFSNSRSEMNVSTLELGDSALYLCASSSGTGGNTIYFGEGSWLTVV.

The rearrangement uses TRBV19 and TRBJ1-2; no reliable D call. Deletions cut 7 bases from V and 7 bases from J, with 22 bases between. Per germline, CDR1 LNHDA and CDR2 SQIVND (reference sequence). CDR3 size: 15 residues. CDR3 DNA: TGTGCCAGTAAGGAGGTCGGGCTCCCCGGTTTTGGCTACACCTTC. Its protein is CASKEVGLPGFGYTF. Variable domain in full (rest from reference TRBV19 and TRBJ1-2): DGGITQSPKYLFRKEGQNVTLSCEQNLNHDAMYWYRQDPGQGLRLIYYSQIVNDFQKGDIAEGYSVSREKKESFPLTVTSAQKNPTAFYLCASKEVGLPGFGYTFGSGTRLTVV.

J is TRBJ2-7 and V is TRBV5-4; TRBD2 agrees at 8 bases. This CDR3 spans 15 amino acids. Germline V gene lookup returns CDR1 SGHNT and CDR2 YYREEE (reference sequence). The V gene end was trimmed by 1 base and the J gene end by 1 base; junction bases not matched to a gene: 4. CDR3 loop: CASSLFASGSYEQYF. CDR3 in DNA: TGTGCCAGCAGCTTGTTTGCTAGCGGGTCCTACGAGCAGTACTTC.

V gene TRBV4-1 combines with J gene TRBJ2-1; 9 positions match TRBD2. CDR1 and CDR2 from the germline V gene are MGHRA and YSYEKL. The junction had 6 bases not matched to a gene; V was cut back by 7 bases and J by 2 bases. The CDR3 is made up of 15 amino acids. CDR3 residues: CASTLLAGPYNEQFF. The CDR3 nucleotides read TGCGCCAGCACCCTTCTAGCGGGGCCCTACAATGAGCAGTTCTTC.

This chain connects TRBV19 to TRBJ2-3; D perhaps matches TRBD1 (7 bases). The CDR3 totals 14 residues. The V end lost 5 bases, the J end lost 4 bases, and 13 bases lay between the germline ends. Germline assignment: CDR1 LNHDA and CDR2 SQIVND (reference sequence). The CDR3 loop reads CASSWGRGADTQYF. CDR3 coding DNA: TGTGCCAGTAGTTGGGGCAGGGGGGCAGATACGCAGTATTTT.

The rearrangement joins TRBV4-2 to TRBJ2-7; 7 bases fit TRBD1. CDR1 is LGHNA, CDR2 YNFKEQ, per germline. The CDR3 is made up of 15 amino acids. Losses at the gene ends were 1 base for V and 2 bases for J; bases not matched to a gene: 5. The CDR3: CASSQAPRGTYEQYF. DNA of the CDR3: TGTGCCAGCAGCCAAGCCCCCAGGGGGACCTACGAGCAGTACTTC.

This clone was detected only once. V and J are TRBV6-5 and TRBJ1-5, with 8 positions matching TRBD1. This CDR3 has 15 amino acids. Germline assignment: CDR1 MNHEY and CDR2 SVGAGI. V was pared by 5 bases and J by 4 bases, with 7 bases of the junction left unmatched. DNA of the CDR3: TGTGCCAGCAGTGGCCGGGACAGGATGAATCAGCCCCAGCATTTT. The encoded protein is CASSGRDRMNQPQHF.

This chain connects TRBV19 to TRBJ2-7, with D tentatively TRBD1 (5 bases). The CDR3 runs to 13 residues. Deletions cut 3 bases from V and 5 bases from J, with 11 bases between. Germline CDR1 reads LNHDA; CDR2 reads SQIVND (reference sequence). CDR3: CASSISRVNEQYF. The CDR3 DNA follows: TGTGCCAGTAGTATTTCCAGGGTAAACGAGCAGTACTTC.

The chain has TRBV28 and TRBJ1-2, with TRBD1 as a possible D gene (6 bases). Per the germline V gene, CDR1 is MDHEN and CDR2 is SYDVKM. The CDR3 runs to 18 residues. V was shortened by 4 bases and J by 1 base, with 22 bases between the two germline ends. The chain's CDR3 is CASSSRGYRGGFNYGYTF. In DNA form, the CDR3 reads TGTGCCAGCAGTTCCAGGGGTTATAGGGGGGGTTTTAACTATGGCTACACCTTC.